The 14 T cell receptor beta chains in this list originate from one sample, sequenced in a study of regulatory T cells in long-lasting Graves disease. Time point meaning: newly diagnosed GD, antithyroid drugs for less than 3 months. PBMC-derived RNA was used for the TCR library. Library construction for TCR beta used iRepertoire HTBI primers and Arm-PCR of CDR3 regions. Using its own MiXCR run on the multiplex PCR reads, TCRdb lists one record per CDR3 protein. Of 370,000 or so distinct CDR3 sequences in the sample, about 17% were seen once. These same data were also listed under a study on T cells in Graves' hyperthyroidism and ophthalmopathy.

The sample consisted of peripheral blood mononuclear cells (PBMCs), taken at new diagnosis, from a patient treated with antithyroid drugs. Receptors were obtained from a young woman with Graves disease.

This clonotype was counted many times. The chain uses TRBV11-2 and TRBJ2-1, with D unclear. This CDR3 contains 14 residues. V gave up 6 bases and J gave up 0 bases, with 9 bases separating them. Germline lookup yields CDR1 SGHAT and CDR2 FQNNGV. The CDR3: CASSNTLSYNEQFF. The CDR3 DNA reads as TGTGCCAGCAGTAATACCCTCTCCTACAATGAGCAGTTCTTC. Full variable domain (missing parts from reference TRBV11-2 and TRBJ2-1): EAGVAQSPRYKIIEKRQSVAFWCNPISGHATLYWYQQILGQGPKLLIQFQNNGVVDDSQLPKDRFSAERLKGVDSTLKIQPAKLEDSAVYLCASSNTLSYNEQFFGPGTRLTVL.

The sample holds many counts of this clonotype. The V and J genes are TRBV7-9 and TRBJ2-7; possible D gene TRBD2, 5 bases. V lost 6 bases and J lost 6, with 12 bases in between. This CDR3 region has 12 residues. Germline V lookup: CDR1 SEHNR, CDR2 FQNEAQ (reference sequence). CDR3 sequence reads: CASRPTRGEQYF. The CDR3 nucleotides are TGTGCCAGCAGACCTACCCGGGGCGAGCAGTACTTC.

This clonotype was seen ten or more times. V usage is TRBV7-3 and J usage is TRBJ2-3; D not certain. The V gene's germline CDR1 is SGHTA and CDR2 FQGTGA. Trimming left V 1 base short and J 0 bases short, with 8 bases between. The CDR3 runs 15 residues. This CDR3 reads CASSLIPVSTDTQYF. DNA of the CDR3: TGTGCCAGCAGCTTAATCCCCGTAAGCACAGATACGCAGTATTTT.

V is TRBV6-1 and J is TRBJ2-3, with 8 bases aligning to TRBD1. The CDR3 runs 14 residues. With V trimmed by 5 bases and J by 2 bases, 3 bases remained unmatched. Germline V gives CDR1 MNHNS, CDR2 SASEGT. CDR3 sequence reads: CASSRTGTTDTQYF. Written as DNA, the CDR3 is TGTGCCAGCAGTAGGACAGGGACCACAGATACGCAGTATTTT.

The chain is built from TRBV5-1 and TRBJ1-5, with 10 bases matching TRBD1. V was pared by 3 bases and J by 5 bases, with 2 bases of the junction left unmatched. Germline V gene lookup returns CDR1 SGHRS and CDR2 YFSETQ. This CDR3 contains 14 residues. DNA of the CDR3: TGCGCCAGCAGCTGGGGGACAGGGGATCAGCCCCAGCATTTT. It translates to CASSWGTGDQPQHF.

This clonotype was counted many times. This chain joins TRBV18 and TRBJ2-7; the D is unclear. With 3 bases removed from V and 5 bases from J, the gap between germline ends came to 11 bases. The CDR3 totals 13 residues. Germline V gene data show CDR1 as KGHSH and CDR2 as LQKENI. CDR3: CASSPRSGDEQYF. The CDR3 nucleotides are TGTGCCAGCTCACCCCGGAGTGGGGACGAGCAGTACTTC.

In this sample, this clonotype turned up many times. For the CDR3, the DNA is TGTGCCAGCAGTTCGCCTAGCGGGAGACAAGGGGAGCAGTTCTTC. Amino acid sequence: CASSSPSGRQGEQFF. The chain carries TRBV12-3 or TRBV12-4 and TRBJ2-1, with 10 bases that match TRBD2. The V gene end was trimmed by 4 bases and the J gene end by 10 bases; junction bases not matched to a gene: 10. CDR3 length: 15 residues.

This clonotype was recorded at least ten times. This chain uses TRBV20-1 with TRBJ2-1; 8 positions agree with TRBD2. The junction had 10 bases not matched to a gene; V was cut back by 5 bases and J by 7 bases. The CDR3 spans 14 residues. CDR1 and CDR2 (germline): DFQATT, SNEGSKA (reference sequence). CDR3: CSAPRGGGWNEQFF. CDR3 DNA sequence: TGCAGTGCTCCCCGGGGGGGGGGTTGGAATGAGCAGTTCTTC.

Concerning this clonotype itself: One base separates it from a far larger clone, so it is likely a read error. The CDR3 region has the DNA TGTGCCAGCAGCGTAGCCGCTAGCGGGCACTACAATGATCAGTTCTTC. It yields the protein CASSVAASGHYNDQFF. This chain connects TRBV11-2 to TRBJ2-5, with 8 bases aligning to TRBD2. The DNA end favors TRBJ2-1, so the J call may be wrong. The CDR3 has 16 amino acids. CDR1 is SGHAT, CDR2 FQNNGV, per germline.

In its sample, this clonotype was seen many times. The V call is TRBV5-5, the J call TRBJ2-7; 8 bases match TRBD2. The CDR3 sequence is 16 residues long. Germline CDR1 is SGHKS and CDR2 is YYEKEE (reference sequence). V gave up 4 bases and J gave up 6 bases; unmatched junction bases: 15. CDR3 DNA sequence: TGTGCCAGCAGCAGACTAGCGACGTTGATTTCACGCGAGCAGTACTTC. Its translation: CASSRLATLISREQYF.

The chain employs TRBV15 and TRBJ1-4, with D possibly being TRBD1 (6 bases). Germline V gives CDR1 LNHNV, CDR2 YYDKDF (reference sequence). V dropped 0 bases and J dropped 8 bases, with 13 bases sitting between them. This CDR3 is built from 15 residues. CDR3 bases: TGTGCCACCAGCAGAGAAGGGGGGGCAGGCGAAAAACTGTTTTTT. It encodes CATSREGGAGEKLFF.

This clonotype was seen at least ten times. The V gene is TRBV11-2, the J gene TRBJ2-7, with TRBD2 matching over 10 bases. CDR1 is SGHAT, CDR2 FQNNGV, per germline. The CDR3 is 15 amino acids. Unmatched junction bases numbered 13, after V lost 7 bases and J lost 7 bases. CDR3 DNA: TGTGCCAGCACCCAGAGGCTAGCGGGAGCTGGGGAGCAGTACTTC. It yields the protein CASTQRLAGAGEQYF.

There are a few counts of this clonotype. J is TRBJ1-2 and V is TRBV7-2; a possible D gene is TRBD1 (5 bases). The CDR3 totals 16 residues. Trimming took 4 bases from V and 8 from J, leaving 23 bases between them. CDR1 and CDR2 (germline): SGHTA, FQGNSA. The CDR3 coding sequence is TGTGCCAGCAGCTCTTACAGCTTTCGAGGGGATGGCGGCTACACCTTC. It encodes CASSSYSFRGDGGYTF. Full variable domain (remainder filled in from reference TRBV7-2 and TRBJ1-2): GAGVSQSPSNKVTEKGKDVELRCDPISGHTALYWYRQSLGQGLEFLIYFQGNSAPDKSGLPSDRFSAERTGGSVSTLTIQRTQQEDSAVYLCASSSYSFRGDGGYTFGSGTRLTVV.

This clonotype was detected many times. The chain carries TRBV3-1 and TRBJ1-1, with a possible D match to TRBD1 (6 bases). Per the germline V gene, CDR1 is LGHDT and CDR2 is YNNKEL (reference sequence). The CDR3 sequence is 14 residues long. V lost 0 bases, J lost 4 bases, and 9 bases lay in between. This CDR3 is CASSQDTGTTEAFF. CDR3 coding DNA: TGTGCCAGCAGCCAAGATACAGGGACCACTGAAGCTTTCTTT.